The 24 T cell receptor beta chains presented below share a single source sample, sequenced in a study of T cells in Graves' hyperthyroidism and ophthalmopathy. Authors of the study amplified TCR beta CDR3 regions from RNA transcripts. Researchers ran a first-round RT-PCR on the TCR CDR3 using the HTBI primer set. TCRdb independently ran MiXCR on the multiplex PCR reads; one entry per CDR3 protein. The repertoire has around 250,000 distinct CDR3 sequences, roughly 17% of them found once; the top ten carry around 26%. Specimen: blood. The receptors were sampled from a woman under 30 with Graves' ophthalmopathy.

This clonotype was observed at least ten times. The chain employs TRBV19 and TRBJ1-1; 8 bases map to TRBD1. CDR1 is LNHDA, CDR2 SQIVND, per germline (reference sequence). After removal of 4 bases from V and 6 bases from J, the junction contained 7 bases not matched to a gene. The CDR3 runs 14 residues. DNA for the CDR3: TGTGCCAGTAGTAAACAGGGGGTCGGGGCTGAAGCTTTCTTT. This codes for CASSKQGVGAEAFF.

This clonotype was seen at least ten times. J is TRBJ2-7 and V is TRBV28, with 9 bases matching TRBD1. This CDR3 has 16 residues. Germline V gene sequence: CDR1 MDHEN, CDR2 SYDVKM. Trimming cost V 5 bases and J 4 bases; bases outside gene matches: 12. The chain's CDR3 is CASSPPRDRERYEQYF. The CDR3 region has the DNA TGTGCCAGCAGTCCCCCCCGGGACAGGGAGAGGTACGAGCAGTACTTC.

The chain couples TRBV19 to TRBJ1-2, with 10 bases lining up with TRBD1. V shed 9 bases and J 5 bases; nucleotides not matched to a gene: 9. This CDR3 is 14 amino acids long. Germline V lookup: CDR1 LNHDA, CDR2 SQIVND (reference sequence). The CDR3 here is CASTPDRGLYGYTF. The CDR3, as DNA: TGTGCCAGCACCCCGGACAGGGGGTTATATGGCTACACCTTC.

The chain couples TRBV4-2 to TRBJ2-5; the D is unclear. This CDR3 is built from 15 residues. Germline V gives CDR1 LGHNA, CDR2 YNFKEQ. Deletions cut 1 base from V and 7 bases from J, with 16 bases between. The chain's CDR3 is CASSQARLDVGTQYF. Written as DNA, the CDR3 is TGTGCCAGCAGCCAAGCACGGCTCGACGTAGGGACCCAGTACTTC.

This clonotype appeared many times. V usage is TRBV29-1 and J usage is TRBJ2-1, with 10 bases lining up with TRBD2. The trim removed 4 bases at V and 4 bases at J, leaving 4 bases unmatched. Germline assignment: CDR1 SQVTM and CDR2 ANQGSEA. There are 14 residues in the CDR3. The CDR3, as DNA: TGCAGCGTTGGGACTAGCGGATATTACAATGAGCAGTTCTTC. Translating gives CSVGTSGYYNEQFF.

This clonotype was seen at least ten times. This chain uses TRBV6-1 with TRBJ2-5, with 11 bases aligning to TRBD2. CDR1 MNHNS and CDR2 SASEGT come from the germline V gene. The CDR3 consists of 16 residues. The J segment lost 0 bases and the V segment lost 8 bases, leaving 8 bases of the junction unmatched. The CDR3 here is CASGLAGSPYQETQYF. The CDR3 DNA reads TGTGCCAGCGGACTAGCGGGTTCCCCGTACCAAGAGACCCAGTACTTC.

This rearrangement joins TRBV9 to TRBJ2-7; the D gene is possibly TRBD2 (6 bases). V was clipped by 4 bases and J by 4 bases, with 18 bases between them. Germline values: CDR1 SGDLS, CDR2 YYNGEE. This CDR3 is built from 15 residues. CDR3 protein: CASSPVGNGGYEQYF. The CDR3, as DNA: TGTGCCAGCAGCCCAGTAGGCAACGGAGGGTACGAGCAGTACTTC.

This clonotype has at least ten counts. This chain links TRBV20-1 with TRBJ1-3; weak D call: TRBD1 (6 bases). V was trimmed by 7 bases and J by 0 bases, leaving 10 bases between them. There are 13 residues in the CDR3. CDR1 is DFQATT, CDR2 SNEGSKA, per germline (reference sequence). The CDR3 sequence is CSVGGHSGNTIYF. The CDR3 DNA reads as TGCAGTGTTGGGGGGCACTCTGGAAACACCATATATTTT.

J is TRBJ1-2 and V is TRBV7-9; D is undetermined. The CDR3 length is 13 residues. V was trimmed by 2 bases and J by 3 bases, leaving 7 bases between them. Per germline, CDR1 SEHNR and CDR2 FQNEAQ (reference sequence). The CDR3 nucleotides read TGTGCCAGCAGCTTATTTGCGGACTATGGCTACACCTTC. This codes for CASSLFADYGYTF.

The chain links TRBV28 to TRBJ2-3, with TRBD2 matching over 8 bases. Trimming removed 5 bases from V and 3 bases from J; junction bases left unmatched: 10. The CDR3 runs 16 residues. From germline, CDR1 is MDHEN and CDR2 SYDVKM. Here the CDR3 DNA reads TGTGCCAGCAGTCGTCGTAGCGGGGCACCGACAGATACGCAGTATTTT. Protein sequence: CASSRRSGAPTDTQYF.

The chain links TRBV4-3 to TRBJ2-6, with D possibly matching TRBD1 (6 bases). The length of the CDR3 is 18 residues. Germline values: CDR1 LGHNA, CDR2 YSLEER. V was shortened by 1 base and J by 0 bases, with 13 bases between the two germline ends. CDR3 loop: CASSQAGQGLSGANVLTF. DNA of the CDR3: TGCGCCAGCAGCCAAGCAGGGCAGGGGCTCTCTGGGGCCAACGTCCTGACTTTC.

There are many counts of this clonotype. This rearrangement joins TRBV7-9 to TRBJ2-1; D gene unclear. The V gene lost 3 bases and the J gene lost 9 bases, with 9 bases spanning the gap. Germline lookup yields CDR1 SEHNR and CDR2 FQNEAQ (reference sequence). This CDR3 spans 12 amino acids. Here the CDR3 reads CASSFLESEQFF. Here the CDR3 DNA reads TGTGCCAGCAGCTTTCTTGAGAGTGAGCAGTTCTTC. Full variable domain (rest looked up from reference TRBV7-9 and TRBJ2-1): DTGVSQNPRHKITKRGQNVTFRCDPISEHNRLYWYRQTLGQGPEFLTYFQNEAQLEKSRLLSDRFSAERPKGSFSTLEIQRTEQGDSAMYLCASSFLESEQFFGPGTRLTVL.

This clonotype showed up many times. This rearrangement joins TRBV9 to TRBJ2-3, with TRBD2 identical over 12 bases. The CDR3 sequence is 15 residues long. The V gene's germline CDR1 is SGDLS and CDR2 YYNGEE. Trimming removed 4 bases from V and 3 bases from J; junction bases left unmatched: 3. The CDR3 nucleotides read TGTGCCAGCAGCCCTAGCGGGGGGGTGACAGATACGCAGTATTTT. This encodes CASSPSGGVTDTQYF.

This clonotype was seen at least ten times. The CDR3 DNA reads TGTGCCAGCAGCCAAGATGGGGGGGGGGTTACCTACGAGCAGTACTTC. This encodes CASSQDGGGVTYEQYF. V is TRBV3-1 and J is TRBJ2-7, with 7 positions matching TRBD2. The ends lost 0 bases at V and 2 bases at J; junction bases unmatched: 7. Germline V gene lookup returns CDR1 LGHDT and CDR2 YNNKEL (reference sequence). CDR3 length: 16 amino acids.

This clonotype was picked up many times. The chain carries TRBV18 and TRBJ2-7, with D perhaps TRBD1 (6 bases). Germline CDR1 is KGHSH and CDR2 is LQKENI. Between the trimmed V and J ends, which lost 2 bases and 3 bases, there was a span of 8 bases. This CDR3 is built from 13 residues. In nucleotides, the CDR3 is TGTGCCAGCTCACCAGGACAGAACTACGAGCAGTACTTC. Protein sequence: CASSPGQNYEQYF.

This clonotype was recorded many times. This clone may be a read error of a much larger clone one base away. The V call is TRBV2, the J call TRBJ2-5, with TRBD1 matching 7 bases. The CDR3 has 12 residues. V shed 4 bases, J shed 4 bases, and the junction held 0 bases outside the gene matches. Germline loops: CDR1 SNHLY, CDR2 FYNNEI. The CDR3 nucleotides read TGTGCCAGCAGTGGACAGGGAGAGACCCAGTACTTC. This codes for CASSGQGETQYF.

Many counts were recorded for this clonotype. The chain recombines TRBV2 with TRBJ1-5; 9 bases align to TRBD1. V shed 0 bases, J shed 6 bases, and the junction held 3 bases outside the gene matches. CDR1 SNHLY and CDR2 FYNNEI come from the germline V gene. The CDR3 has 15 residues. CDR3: CASSEATGGSQPQHF. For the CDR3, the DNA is TGTGCCAGCAGTGAAGCGACAGGGGGGAGTCAGCCCCAGCATTTT.

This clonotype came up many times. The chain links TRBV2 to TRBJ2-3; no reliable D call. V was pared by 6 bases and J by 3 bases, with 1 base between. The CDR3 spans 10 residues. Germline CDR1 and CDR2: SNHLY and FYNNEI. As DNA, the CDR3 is TGTGCCAGCAGGACAGATACGCAGTATTTT. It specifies CASRTDTQYF.

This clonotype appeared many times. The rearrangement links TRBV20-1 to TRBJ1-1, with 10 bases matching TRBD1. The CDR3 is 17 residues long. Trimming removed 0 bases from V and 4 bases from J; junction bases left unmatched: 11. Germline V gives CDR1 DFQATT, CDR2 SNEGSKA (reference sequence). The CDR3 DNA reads TGCAGTGCTAGAGACGACGGTTTGGGACAGGGGACCACTGAAGCTTTCTTT. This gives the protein CSARDDGLGQGTTEAFF.

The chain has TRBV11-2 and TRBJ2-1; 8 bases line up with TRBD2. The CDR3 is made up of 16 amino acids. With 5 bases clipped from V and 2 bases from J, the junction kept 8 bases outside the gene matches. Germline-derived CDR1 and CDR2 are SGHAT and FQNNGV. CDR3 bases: TGTGCCAGCAGCCCGGGGGGGGGCCTCCCCTACAATGAGCAGTTCTTC. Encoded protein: CASSPGGGLPYNEQFF.

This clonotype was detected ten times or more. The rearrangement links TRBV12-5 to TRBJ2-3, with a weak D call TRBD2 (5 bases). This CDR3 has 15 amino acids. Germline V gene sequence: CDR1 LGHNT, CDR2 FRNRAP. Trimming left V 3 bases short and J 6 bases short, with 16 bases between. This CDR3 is CASGFETTVVDTQYF. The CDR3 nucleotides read TGTGCTAGTGGTTTTGAGACTACCGTGGTTGATACGCAGTATTTT.

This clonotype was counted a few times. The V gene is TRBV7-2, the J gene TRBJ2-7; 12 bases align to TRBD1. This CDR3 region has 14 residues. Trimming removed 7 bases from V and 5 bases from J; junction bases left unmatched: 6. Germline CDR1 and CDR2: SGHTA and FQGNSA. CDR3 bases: TGTGCCAGCACCGAGCGGGACAGGGGGCACGAGCAGTACTTC. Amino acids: CASTERDRGHEQYF.

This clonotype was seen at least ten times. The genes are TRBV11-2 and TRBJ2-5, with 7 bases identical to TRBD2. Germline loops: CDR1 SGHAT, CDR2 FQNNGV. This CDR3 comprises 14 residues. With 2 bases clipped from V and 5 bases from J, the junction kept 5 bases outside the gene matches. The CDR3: CASSLWLAAETQYF. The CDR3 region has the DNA TGTGCCAGCAGCTTATGGCTAGCGGCTGAGACCCAGTACTTC.

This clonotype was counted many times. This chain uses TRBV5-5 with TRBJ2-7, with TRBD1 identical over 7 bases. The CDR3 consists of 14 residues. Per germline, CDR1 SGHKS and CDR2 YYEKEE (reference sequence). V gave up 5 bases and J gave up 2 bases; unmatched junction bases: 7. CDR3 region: CASSQGGRTYEQYF. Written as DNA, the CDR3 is TGTGCCAGCAGTCAAGGGGGCCGAACCTACGAGCAGTACTTC.